This T cell receptor beta chain was obtained from a study of graft-versus-host responses after intestinal transplantation. Study details: The transplants performed in recipients were multivisceral, liver-intestinal, or isolated intestinal.

Study observations and caveats: Detection of GvH clones occurred in recipient marrow, and some had their first appearance in ileum or blood. Some patients had graft-donor T cell macrochimerism. In their allografts, the ratios of graft-versus-host to host-versus-graft T cell clones were high.

Profiling relied on immunoSEQ multiplex PCR, and the TCRdb table lists in-frame clones only, not all of them. This table holds fewer than 150,000 clones, roughly 92% found once. Regarding this clone: The antigen is unknown.

Here the sequenced sample was unstimulated CD4+ T cells sorted from spleen or lymph node cells, taken before intestinal transplant. This TCR was sampled from a human donor who received an intestinal transplant.

CDR3 bases: TGTGCCAGCAGTCCAGGGGGCTCGCACTATGGCTACACCTTC. Translating gives CASSPGGSHYGYTF. The rearrangement joins TRBV27 to TRBJ1-2; TRBD1 matches 8 bases. Germline V gene data show CDR1 as MNHEY and CDR2 as SMNVEV (reference sequence). With V trimmed by 5 bases and J by 3 bases, 5 bases remained unmatched. The CDR3 is 14 residues long.